This T cell receptor (beta chain) was sequenced for a study of post-analysis software for immune sequencing data (dated by TCRdb to about 2015). As for the study more broadly: Recorded disease courses included relapsing-remitting, secondary progressive and progressive-relapsing multiple sclerosis, with some patients lacking subtype annotation. The patient repertoires were compared against 11 previously published healthy control repertoires obtained from donors aged roughly 6 to 28 years. A subset of samples was prepared in parallel using single-end sample barcoding, then pooled and co-amplified after Illumina adapter ligation.

V lost 5 bases and J lost 5 bases; the stretch between them is 18 bases long. From a lookup of the germline V gene, CDR1 and CDR2 are SGHAT and FQNNGV. The CDR3, cysteine through phenylalanine, is 15 amino acids long. Just the 45-base CDR3 DNA is kept, in frame starting at base 1. Libraries were built with PCR. TCRdb names Illumina HiSeq 2500 as the instrument used. To reduce PCR and sequencing biases, unique molecular identifiers were incorporated into the TCR beta cDNA libraries. Some 500,000 cDNA molecules were obtained for every 1 to 10 million input T cells, so each molecule roughly corresponded to one T cell. The patient libraries were prepared and sequenced using the same protocol as the earlier healthy control dataset. Within a given batch, samples were prepared together, multiplexed and sequenced on the same HiSeq lane. As for how the authors treated the data: Raw barcoded reads were processed with MIGEC, and single-read molecular identifier groups were discarded before consensus assembly and CDR3 extraction. VDJtools was used for post-analysis of the clonotype tables, with diversity normalized by down-sampling every dataset to the smallest sample size. In repertoire overlap clustering, CDR3 amino acid sequences, but not nucleotide sequences, were matched to correct batch-related cross-sample contamination. TCRdb reanalyzed the raw reads on its own, using fastp at Q25 for trimming and MiXCR for clone calling, and kept in-frame beta chains. One record per CDR3 amino acid sequence lists the most common genes and DNA. The V and J calls and clone size come from TCRdb's table, not from the authors' own analysis. The sample profile shows hundreds of thousands of distinct CDR3 sequences; 25% to 30% of them were found once. About 0.5% of the sample is held by the ten biggest clonotypes.

In this sample, this clonotype turned up a few times. No cognate antigen has been identified for it. Base-call qualities are not available, and no considerably larger clone is one nucleotide away. To demonstrate the VDJtools post-analysis software, the study profiled TCR beta repertoires from the peripheral blood of about 13 young patients with multiple sclerosis. The multiple sclerosis patients were children and adolescents ranging in age from roughly 6 to 15 years. What the study reported, not specific to this receptor: The multiple sclerosis patient group was slightly younger than the control group. When samples were clustered directly using the F measure, samples prepared in the same batch co-clustered strongly, which prompted a batch-effect correction. Normalized Chao1 diversity was significantly lower in multiple sclerosis patients than controls, suggesting substantial peripheral T-cell clonal expansion. Significantly higher frequencies in patients than in controls were found for several TRBV segments, including TRBV5-6, TRBV5-1 and TRBV20-1.

The source is a girl aged 10-17 years with multiple sclerosis. Sequenced input: blood. The rearrangement combines TRBV11-2 with TRBJ2-5; the D segment could be TRBD2, given 6 matching bases. The DNA sequence is given as TGTGCCAGCAGCCAACCGGTCCCACGGGGGGAGACCCAGTACTTC. Its protein is CASSQPVPRGETQYF.